This T cell receptor beta chain originates from a study of cytomegalovirus exposure and HLA in healthy donors. Study observations and caveats: In a later analysis, most CMV-associated TCR beta chains appeared HLA-restricted. A later analysis showed HLA-associated TCR beta chains outstripping equally common others in clonal expansion.

The CDR3 has 15 residues. Germline loops: CDR1 SNHLY, CDR2 FYNNEI. The V end lost 3 bases, the J end lost 4 bases, and 13 bases lay between the germline ends. This PCR relied on a set of 60 Vbeta primers and 13 Jbeta primers. The assay was immunoSEQ multiplex PCR, and TCRdb's table has in-frame clones only and misses some. The profile covers some 38,000 clones, with more than 50% appearing a single time and 6.2% taken by the ten largest. The sample holds a few counts of this clone. Antigen specificity is unknown. The rearrangement joins TRBV2 to TRBJ1-5, with D possibly TRBD1 on 5 matching bases. This clonotype was sampled from a woman between 35 and 50 years old in good health and CMV-seropositive. The specimen was PBMCs. CDR3 sequence (DNA): TGTGCCAGCAGTGATCAGGGTTCTCTTAATCAGCCCCAGCATTTT. It is translated as CASSDQGSLNQPQHF. The full variable domain, in which reference TRBV2 and TRBJ1-5 provide the parts outside the CDR3, is EPEVTQTPSHQVTQMGQEVILRCVPISNHLYFYWYRQILGQKVEFLVSFYNNEISEKSEIFDDQFSVERPDGSNFTLKIRSTKLEDSAMYFCASSDQGSLNQPQHFGDGTRLSIL.